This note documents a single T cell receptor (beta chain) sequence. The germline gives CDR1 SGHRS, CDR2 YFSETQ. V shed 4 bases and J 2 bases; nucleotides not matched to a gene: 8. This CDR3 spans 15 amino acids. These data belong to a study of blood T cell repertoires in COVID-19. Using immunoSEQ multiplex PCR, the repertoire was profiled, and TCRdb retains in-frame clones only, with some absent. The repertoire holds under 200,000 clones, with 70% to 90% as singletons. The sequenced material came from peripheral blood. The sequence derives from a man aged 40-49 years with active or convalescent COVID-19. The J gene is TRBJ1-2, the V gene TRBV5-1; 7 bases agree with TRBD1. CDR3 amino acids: CASSVVGQANYGYTF. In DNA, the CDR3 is TGCGCCAGCAGCGTGGTCGGACAGGCGAACTATGGCTACACCTTC.